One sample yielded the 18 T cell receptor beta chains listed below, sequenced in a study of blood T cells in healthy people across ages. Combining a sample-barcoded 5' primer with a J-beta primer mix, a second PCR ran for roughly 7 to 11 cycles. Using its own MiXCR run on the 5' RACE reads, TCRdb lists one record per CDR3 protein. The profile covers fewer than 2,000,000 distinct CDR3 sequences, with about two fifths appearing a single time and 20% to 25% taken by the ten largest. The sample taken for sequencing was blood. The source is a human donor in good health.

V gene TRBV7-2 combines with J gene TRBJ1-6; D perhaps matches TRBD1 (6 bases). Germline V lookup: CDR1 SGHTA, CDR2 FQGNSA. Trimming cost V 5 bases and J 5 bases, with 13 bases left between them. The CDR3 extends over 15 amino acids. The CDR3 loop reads CASSAQGGDNSPLHF. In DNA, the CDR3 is TGTGCCAGCAGCGCACAGGGTGGCGATAATTCACCCCTCCACTTT.

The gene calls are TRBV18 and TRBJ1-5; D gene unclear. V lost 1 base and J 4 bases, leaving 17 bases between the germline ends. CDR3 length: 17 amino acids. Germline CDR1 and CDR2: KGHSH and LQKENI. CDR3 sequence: CASSPQYAGSPNQPQHF. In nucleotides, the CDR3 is TGTGCCAGCTCACCACAATACGCGGGGTCACCTAATCAGCCCCAGCATTTT. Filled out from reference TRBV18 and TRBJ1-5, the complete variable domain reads NAGVMQNPRHLVRRRGQEARLRCSPMKGHSHVYWYRQLPEEGLKFMVYLQKENIIDESGMPKERFSAEFPKEGPSILRIQQVVRGDSAAYFCASSPQYAGSPNQPQHFGDGTRLSIL.

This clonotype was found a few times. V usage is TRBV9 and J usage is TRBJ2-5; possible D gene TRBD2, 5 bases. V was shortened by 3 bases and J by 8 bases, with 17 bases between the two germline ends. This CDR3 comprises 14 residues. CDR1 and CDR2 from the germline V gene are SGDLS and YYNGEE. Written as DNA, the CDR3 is TGTGCCAGCAGCGAAGCGGTCACCCAATCCACCCAGTACTTC. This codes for CASSEAVTQSTQYF.

This chain's CDR3 is CAGLRDRLWNEQFF. DNA of the CDR3: TGTGCCGGTCTCCGGGACAGGTTGTGGAATGAGCAGTTCTTC. This chain joins TRBV2 and TRBJ2-1, with 8 bases that match TRBD1. The CDR3 loop spans 14 amino acids. Germline V gene sequence: CDR1 SNHLY, CDR2 FYNNEI. V shed 11 bases and J 7 bases; nucleotides not matched to a gene: 13.

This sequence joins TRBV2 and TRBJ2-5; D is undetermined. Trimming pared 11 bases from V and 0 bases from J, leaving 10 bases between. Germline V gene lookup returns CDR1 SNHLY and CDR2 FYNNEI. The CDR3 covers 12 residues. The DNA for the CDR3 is TGTGCCGAGTGGACGGACCAAGAGACCCAGTACTTC. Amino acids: CAEWTDQETQYF.

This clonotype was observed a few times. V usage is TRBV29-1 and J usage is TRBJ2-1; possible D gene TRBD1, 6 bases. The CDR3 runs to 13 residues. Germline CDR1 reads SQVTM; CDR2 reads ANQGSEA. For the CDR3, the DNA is TGCAGTCATCAGGGGATTGGGTACAATGAGCAGTTCTTC. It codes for CSHQGIGYNEQFF.

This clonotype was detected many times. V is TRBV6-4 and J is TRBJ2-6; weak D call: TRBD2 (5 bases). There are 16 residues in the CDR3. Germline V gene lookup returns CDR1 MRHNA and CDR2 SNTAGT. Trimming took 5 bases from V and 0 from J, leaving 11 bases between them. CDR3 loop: CASSLSEGSGANVLTF. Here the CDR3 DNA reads TGTGCCAGCAGTCTTTCAGAGGGCTCTGGGGCCAACGTCCTGACTTTC.

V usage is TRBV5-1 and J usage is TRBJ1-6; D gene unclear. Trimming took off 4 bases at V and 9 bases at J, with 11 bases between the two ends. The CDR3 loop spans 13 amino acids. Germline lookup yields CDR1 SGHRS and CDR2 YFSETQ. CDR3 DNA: TGCGCCAGCAGCGTAAGCCTGGGTTCACCCCTCCACTTT. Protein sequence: CASSVSLGSPLHF.

The CDR3 reads CATSRDIGSGNTIYF. The CDR3, as DNA: TGTGCCACCAGCAGAGATATCGGGTCTGGAAACACCATATATTTT. The chain joins TRBV15 to TRBJ1-3; no reliable D call. V lost 0 bases to trimming and J lost 1 base, with 7 bases between them. CDR1 and CDR2 from the germline V gene are LNHNV and YYDKDF (reference sequence). CDR3 length: 15 amino acids.

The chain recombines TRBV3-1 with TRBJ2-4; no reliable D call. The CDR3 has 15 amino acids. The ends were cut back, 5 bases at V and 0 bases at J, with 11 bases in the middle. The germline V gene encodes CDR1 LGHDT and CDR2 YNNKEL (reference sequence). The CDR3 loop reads CASSSMGLAKNIQYF. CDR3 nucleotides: TGTGCCAGCAGCTCGATGGGCCTAGCCAAAAACATTCAGTACTTC.

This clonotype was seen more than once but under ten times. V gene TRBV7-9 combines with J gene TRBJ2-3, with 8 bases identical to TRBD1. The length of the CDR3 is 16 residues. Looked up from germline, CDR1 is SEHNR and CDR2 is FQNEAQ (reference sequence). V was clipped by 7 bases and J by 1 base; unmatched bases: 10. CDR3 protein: CASTLGQGLRTDTQYF. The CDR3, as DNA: TGTGCCAGCACCCTAGGACAGGGCCTTCGCACAGATACGCAGTATTTT.

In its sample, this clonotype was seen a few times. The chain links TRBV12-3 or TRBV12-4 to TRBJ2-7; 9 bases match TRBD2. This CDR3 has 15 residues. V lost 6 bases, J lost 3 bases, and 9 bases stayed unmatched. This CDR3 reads CASSSGTSLHYEQYF. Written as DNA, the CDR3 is TGTGCCAGCAGCTCCGGGACTAGCCTTCACTACGAGCAGTACTTC.

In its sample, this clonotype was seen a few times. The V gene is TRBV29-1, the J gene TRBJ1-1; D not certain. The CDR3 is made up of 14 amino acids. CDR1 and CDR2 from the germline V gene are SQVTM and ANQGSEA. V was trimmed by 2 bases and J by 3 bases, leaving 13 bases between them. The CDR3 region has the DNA TGCAGCGTTGAAACCCTAAGGAGGGACACTGAAGCTTTCTTT. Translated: CSVETLRRDTEAFF.

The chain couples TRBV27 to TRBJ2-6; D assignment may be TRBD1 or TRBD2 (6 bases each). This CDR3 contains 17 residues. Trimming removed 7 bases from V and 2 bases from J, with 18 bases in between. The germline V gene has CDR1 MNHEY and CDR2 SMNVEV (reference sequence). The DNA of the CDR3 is TGTGCCAGCACCTCCATGAGGGGGGCCGCTGGGGCCAACGTCCTGACTTTC. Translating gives CASTSMRGAAGANVLTF.

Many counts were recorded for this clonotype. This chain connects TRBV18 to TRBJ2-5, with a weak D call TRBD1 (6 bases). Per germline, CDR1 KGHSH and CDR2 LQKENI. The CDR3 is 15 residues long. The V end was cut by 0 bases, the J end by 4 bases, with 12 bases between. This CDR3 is CASSPPAGGRETQYF. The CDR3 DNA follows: TGTGCCAGCTCACCACCCGCTGGGGGCAGAGAGACCCAGTACTTC.

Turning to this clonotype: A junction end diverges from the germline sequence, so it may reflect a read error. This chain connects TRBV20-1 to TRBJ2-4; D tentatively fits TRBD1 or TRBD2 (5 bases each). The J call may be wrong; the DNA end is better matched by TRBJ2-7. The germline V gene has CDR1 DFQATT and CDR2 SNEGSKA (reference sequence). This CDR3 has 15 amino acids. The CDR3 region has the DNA TGCAGTGCTGGAGACATACAGGTTGGGAGCTACGAGCAGTACTTC. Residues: CSAGDIQVGSYEQYF.

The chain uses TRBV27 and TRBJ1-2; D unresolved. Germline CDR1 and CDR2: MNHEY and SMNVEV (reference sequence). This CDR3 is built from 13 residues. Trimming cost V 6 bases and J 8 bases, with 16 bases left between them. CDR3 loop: CASSLVPGRGYTF. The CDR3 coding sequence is TGTGCCAGCAGCCTAGTCCCGGGCAGGGGCTACACCTTC.

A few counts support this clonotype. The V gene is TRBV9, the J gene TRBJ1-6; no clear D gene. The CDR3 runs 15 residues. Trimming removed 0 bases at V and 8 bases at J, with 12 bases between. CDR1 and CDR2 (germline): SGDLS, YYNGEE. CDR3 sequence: CASSVDDLSDSPLHF. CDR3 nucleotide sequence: TGTGCCAGCAGCGTAGACGACCTCTCCGATTCACCCCTCCACTTT.